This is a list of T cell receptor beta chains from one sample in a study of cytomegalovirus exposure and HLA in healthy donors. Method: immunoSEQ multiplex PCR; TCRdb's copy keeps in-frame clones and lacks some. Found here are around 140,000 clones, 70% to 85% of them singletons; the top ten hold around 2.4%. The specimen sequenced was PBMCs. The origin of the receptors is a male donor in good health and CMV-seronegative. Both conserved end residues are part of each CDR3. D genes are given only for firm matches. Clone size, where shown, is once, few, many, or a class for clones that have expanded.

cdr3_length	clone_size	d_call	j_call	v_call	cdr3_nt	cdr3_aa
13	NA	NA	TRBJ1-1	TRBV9	TGTGCCAGCAGCGACGGACGGGGAATTGAAGCTTTCTTT	CASSDGRGIEAFF
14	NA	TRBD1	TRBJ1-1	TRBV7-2	TGTGCCAGCAGCTTAACAGGGGGGGGTGAAGAAGCTTTCTTT	CASSLTGGGEEAFF
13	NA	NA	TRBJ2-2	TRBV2	TGTGCCAGCAGTGAAGCTTCTACCGGGGAGCTGTTTTTT	CASSEASTGELFF
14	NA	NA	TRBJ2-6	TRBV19	TGTGCCAGTAGTATTGGCAGGGGGGCCAACGTCCTGACTTTC	CASSIGRGANVLTF
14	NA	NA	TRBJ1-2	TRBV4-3	TGCGCCAGCAGCCAAGATCGGGCAGGGAAGGGCTACACCTTC	CASSQDRAGKGYTF
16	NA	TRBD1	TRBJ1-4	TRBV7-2	TGTGCCAGCAGCTTAGTCCCGGGACAGGGGAATGAAAAACTGTTTTTT	CASSLVPGQGNEKLFF
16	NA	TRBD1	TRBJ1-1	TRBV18	TGTGCCAGCTCACTATACGGGACAGGGCTAAACACTGAAGCTTTCTTT	CASSLYGTGLNTEAFF
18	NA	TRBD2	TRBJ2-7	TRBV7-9	TGTTCCAGCAGCTTAGAGGGGACTAGCGGGAGGAATCCCTACGAGCAGTACTTC	CSSSLEGTSGRNPYEQYF
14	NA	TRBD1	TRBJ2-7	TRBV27	TGTGCCAGCAGTTTAATAGGGGGCAATAACGAGCAGTACTTC	CASSLIGGNNEQYF
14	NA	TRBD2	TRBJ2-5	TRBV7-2	TGTGCCAGCAGCTACGGACTAGGGGAAGAGACCCAGTACTTC	CASSYGLGEETQYF
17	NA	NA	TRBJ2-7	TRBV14	TGTGCCAGCAGCCAGGGCAGGGCTAGCGAAATGTCGTACGAGCAGTACTTC	CASSQGRASEMSYEQYF
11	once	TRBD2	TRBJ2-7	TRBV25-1	TGTGCCAGCACCCGGGGGGACGAGCAGTACTTC	CASTRGDEQYF
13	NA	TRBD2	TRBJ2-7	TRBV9	TGTGCCAGCAGCCCTGGACTAGTCCACGAGCAGTACTTC	CASSPGLVHEQYF
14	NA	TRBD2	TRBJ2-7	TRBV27	TGTGCCAGCAGTTTATTCGGGGGGATCTACGAGCAGTACTTC	CASSLFGGIYEQYF
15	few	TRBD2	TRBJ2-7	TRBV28	TGTGCCAGCAGTTTGGAGCGGGGGATCTACTACGAGCAGTACTTC	CASSLERGIYYEQYF
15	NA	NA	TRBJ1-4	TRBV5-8	TGTGCCAGCAGCTCCCCTCGGACAGCAAATGAAAAACTGTTTTTT	CASSSPRTANEKLFF
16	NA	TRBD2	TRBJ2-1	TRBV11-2	TGTGCCAGCAGCCAGGGGGTAGCGGGAGTCGGCAATGAGCAGTTCTTC	CASSQGVAGVGNEQFF
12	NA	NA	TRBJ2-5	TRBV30	TGTGCCTGGAGTATCGTGCAAGAGACCCAGTACTTC	CAWSIVQETQYF
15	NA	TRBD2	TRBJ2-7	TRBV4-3	TGCGCCAGCAGCCAAGGGGGACTAGGATCCTACGAGCAGTACTTC	CASSQGGLGSYEQYF
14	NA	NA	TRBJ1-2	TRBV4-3	TGCGCCAGCAGCCAAGATCGCGGGGGATATGGCTACACCTTC	CASSQDRGGYGYTF
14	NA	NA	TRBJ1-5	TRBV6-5	TGTGCCAGCAGTTACCGGGAGGGCAATCAGCCCCAGCATTTT	CASSYREGNQPQHF
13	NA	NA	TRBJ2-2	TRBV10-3	TGTGCCATCCCGGCGGGGAACACCGGGGAGCTGTTTTTT	CAIPAGNTGELFF